Ten or more counts support the clone carrying this TCR beta chain. MiXCR, applied by TCRdb to the 5' RACE reads, yields one record per CDR3 protein. The sample includes about 320,000 distinct CDR3 sequences, 3.5% to 4.5% seen only once; the top ten take less than 20%. CDR1 is SGHTA, CDR2 FQGNSA, per germline. Trimming pared 3 bases from V and 8 bases from J, leaving 17 bases between. The CDR3 loop spans 15 amino acids. This record comes from a study of T cells after yellow fever vaccination. The sample was PBMCs, taken 15 days after the yellow fever booster vaccination. This chain connects TRBV7-2 to TRBJ2-1; no firm D call. This sequence was found in a man in his late teens or twenties who received the YFV17D yellow fever vaccine. CDR3 coding DNA: TGTGCCAGCAGCTTCGGCTCCGACAATAGGGATGAGCAGTTCTTC. Translation: CASSFGSDNRDEQFF.